One sample yielded the 30 T cell receptor beta chains listed below, sequenced in a study of siplizumab effects on memory and regulatory T cells. Their antigens are not known. Using immunoSEQ multiplex PCR, the repertoire was profiled, and TCRdb retains in-frame clones only, with some absent. The table has 9,000 to 10,000 clones, almost 40% seen once. The authors cocultured the mixed lymphocyte reaction cells at 37 degrees C for 6 days. The sequenced material came from CFSE-low (dividing) CD4+ T cells sorted from an allogeneic mixed lymphocyte reaction. The receptors come from a human donor in good health; the cells came from an allogeneic mixed lymphocyte reaction.

The chain uses TRBV6-1 and TRBJ2-1, with 9 nucleotides matching TRBD2. V gave up 6 bases and J gave up 0 bases; unmatched junction bases: 3. Germline-derived CDR1 and CDR2 are MNHNS and SASEGT. CDR3 size: 15 residues. CDR3 nucleotides: TGTGCCAGCAGGCGGGAGGGCAGCTCCTACAATGAGCAGTTCTTC. This translates into CASRREGSSYNEQFF.

The chain links TRBV6-1 to TRBJ2-2, with 7 bases lining up with TRBD1. Germline V CDR1 and CDR2: MNHNS, SASEGT. This CDR3 comprises 14 residues. V was clipped by 7 bases and J by 11 bases; unmatched bases: 13. CDR3 region: CASTWTGALGELFF. CDR3 bases: TGTGCCAGCACTTGGACAGGTGCACTCGGCGAGCTGTTTTTT.

The chain couples TRBV5-4 to TRBJ1-4, with D tentatively TRBD1 (5 bases). This CDR3 spans 16 amino acids. The V end was cut by 3 bases, the J end by 5 bases, with 17 bases between. CDR1 is SGHNT, CDR2 YYREEE, per germline (reference sequence). Written as DNA, the CDR3 is TGTGCCAGCAGCTCTTACAGGTCCCCGATAAATGAAAAACTGTTTTTT. Its translation: CASSSYRSPINEKLFF.

The sample holds a few counts of this clone. Sequence at one end of the junction differs from germline and may be a read error. The J gene is TRBJ1-1, the V gene TRBV7-7; D gene unclear. CDR1 and CDR2 (germline): SSHAT, FNYEAQ (reference sequence). The CDR3 has 13 residues. CDR3 DNA: TGTGCTAGCAGCCCCGGACCCAACACTGAAGCTTTCTTT. Amino acid sequence: CASSPGPNTEAFF.

This clone was seen a few times. The chain uses TRBV6-1 and TRBJ1-5, with D maybe TRBD1 (5 bases). The germline CDR1 and CDR2 sequences are MNHNS and SASEGT. The V end lost 9 bases, the J end lost 10 bases, and 22 bases lay between the germline ends. This CDR3 has 14 amino acids. The CDR3 nucleotides read TGTGCCAGTCTGGGGGAATTCCCCCCTCTCCCCCAGCATTTT. It specifies CASLGEFPPLPQHF.

The chain joins TRBV6-1 to TRBJ1-1, with TRBD1 matching over 7 bases. The CDR3 loop spans 11 amino acids. The germline CDR1 and CDR2 sequences are MNHNS and SASEGT. Unmatched junction bases numbered 5, after V lost 5 bases and J lost 11 bases. The CDR3 protein is CASSLQGTAFF. Here the CDR3 DNA reads TGTGCCAGCAGTTTACAGGGGACGGCTTTCTTT.

For this clone: At the DNA level, this CDR3 is encoded by other sequences in the same sample as well. The chain links TRBV6-1 to TRBJ1-5; D uncertain. Trimming left V 2 bases short and J 2 bases short, with 4 bases between. The CDR3 runs to 13 residues. The V gene's germline CDR1 is MNHNS and CDR2 SASEGT. The CDR3 spells CASSESGNQPQHF. The DNA of the CDR3 is TGTGCCAGCAGTGAAAGCGGCAATCAGCCCCAGCATTTT.

This clone is medium-sized in the sample. The rearrangement uses TRBV27 and TRBJ2-6, with D unclear. From germline, CDR1 is MNHEY and CDR2 SMNVEV (reference sequence). V lost 4 bases and J lost 11, with 9 bases in between. The CDR3 consists of 12 residues. The CDR3 loop reads CASSSPRDVLTF. In nucleotides, the CDR3 is TGTGCCAGCAGTTCCCCAAGGGACGTCCTGACTTTC.

This chain connects TRBV5-1 to TRBJ2-5; no clear D gene. The CDR3 spans 14 residues. Germline CDR1 reads SGHRS; CDR2 reads YFSETQ. V lost 0 bases and J lost 7, with 13 bases in between. The CDR3 region is CASSLVSADGTQYF. CDR3 DNA: TGCGCCAGCAGCTTGGTATCGGCCGACGGGACCCAGTACTTC.

This clone was found a few times. In DNA, the CDR3 is TGTGCCTGGACCGTAGTAGCTAGCGGACAAGAGACCCAGTACTTC. Translated, it gives CAWTVVASGQETQYF. J is TRBJ2-5 and V is TRBV30; 7 positions agree with TRBD2. The CDR3 contains 15 residues. Germline loops: CDR1 GTSNPN, CDR2 SVGIG (reference sequence). Germline trimming cut 4 bases from V and 2 bases from J; bases unmatched to any gene: 10.

V is TRBV7-3 and J is TRBJ2-3; D not certain. Germline-derived CDR1 and CDR2 are SGHTA and FQGTGA. Trimming removed 5 bases at V and 1 base at J, with 13 bases between. CDR3 size: 15 residues. This chain's CDR3 is CASSPQRVGTDTQYF. In DNA, the CDR3 is TGTGCCAGCAGCCCGCAAAGGGTCGGCACAGATACGCAGTATTTT.

The V gene is TRBV5-7, the J gene TRBJ1-2; the D is unclear. TRBV5-7 is an ORF, with its function uncertain. This CDR3 comprises 12 residues. V was cut by 0 bases and J by 8 bases, with 8 bases left in between. The CDR3 loop is CASSLEVGGYTF. DNA for the CDR3: TGTGCCAGCAGCTTGGAAGTGGGGGGCTACACCTTC.

This clone was seen a handful of times. The rearrangement uses TRBV6-4 and TRBJ2-1; the match to TRBD2 covers 13 bases. From germline, CDR1 is MRHNA and CDR2 SNTAGT. This CDR3 comprises 15 residues. After removal of 7 bases from V and 12 bases from J, the junction contained 12 bases not matched to a gene. This CDR3 reads CASNQTSGRPTAQFF. The CDR3 coding sequence is TGTGCCAGCAACCAGACTAGCGGGAGGCCGACCGCGCAGTTCTTC.

Sample share makes this clone medium-sized. The chain links TRBV19 to TRBJ2-2, with 10 bases identical to TRBD2. V lost 6 bases to trimming and J lost 5 bases; unmatched junction nucleotides: 6. The CDR3 covers 15 residues. CDR1 and CDR2 from the germline V gene are LNHDA and SQIVND (reference sequence). The CDR3 coding sequence is TGTGCCAGTAGGACGAGCGGGAGGGCTACCGGGGAGCTGTTTTTT. Amino acid sequence: CASRTSGRATGELFF.

In its sample, this clone was seen a few times. For the CDR3, the DNA is TGTGCCAGTAGTATAGCCGCAGGACCCCTCGGGAATGAGCAGTTCTTC. It codes for CASSIAAGPLGNEQFF. The rearrangement uses TRBV19 and TRBJ2-1; no firm D call. CDR3 length: 16 amino acids. V was clipped by 1 base and J by 7 bases, with 17 bases between them. Looked up from germline, CDR1 is LNHDA and CDR2 is SQIVND (reference sequence).

By proportion, this clone is medium-sized. V gene TRBV19 combines with J gene TRBJ1-1; D is ambiguous. The V gene lost 1 base and the J gene lost 10 bases, with 10 bases spanning the gap. In germline, CDR1 is LNHDA, CDR2 SQIVND (reference sequence). The length of the CDR3 is 12 residues. This CDR3 is CASSIVRGAAFF. The CDR3 DNA reads TGTGCCAGTAGTATAGTACGGGGTGCAGCTTTCTTT.

This clone was seen more than once but under ten times. The chain is built from TRBV29-1 and TRBJ1-1, with a possible D match to TRBD1 (5 bases). Germline-derived CDR1 and CDR2 are SQVTM and ANQGSEA. V lost 3 bases and J 3 bases, leaving 17 bases between the germline ends. The CDR3 covers 15 residues. This chain's CDR3 is CSVDIRGFLDTEAFF. DNA for the CDR3: TGCAGCGTTGATATAAGGGGTTTTTTGGACACTGAAGCTTTCTTT.

The chain carries TRBV19 and TRBJ1-2, with D unclear. The germline V gene has CDR1 LNHDA and CDR2 SQIVND (reference sequence). Trimming shortened V by 1 base and J by 0 bases, and 12 bases separated the two germline ends. This CDR3 region has 16 residues. The CDR3 DNA sequence: TGTGCCAGTAGTATAGCCAACTCCGGACCTAACTATGGCTACACCTTC. Translated, it gives CASSIANSGPNYGYTF. Full variable domain (rest looked up from reference TRBV19 and TRBJ1-2): DGGITQSPKYLFRKEGQNVTLSCEQNLNHDAMYWYRQDPGQGLRLIYYSQIVNDFQKGDIAEGYSVSREKKESFPLTVTSAQKNPTAFYLCASSIANSGPNYGYTFGSGTRLTVV.

The J gene is TRBJ1-2, the V gene TRBV6-5; 9 bases are a match to TRBD1. The germline gives CDR1 MNHEY, CDR2 SVGAGI. This CDR3 contains 15 residues. V lost 5 bases, J lost 5 bases, and 9 bases stayed unmatched. The CDR3 DNA sequence: TGTGCCAGCAGTCCGGACAGGGGAACAGGGTATGGCTACACCTTC. Amino acid sequence: CASSPDRGTGYGYTF.

This clone was counted only a few times. The chain recombines TRBV30 with TRBJ2-1, with a possible D match to TRBD2 (5 bases). The CDR3 is 14 residues long. V lost 6 bases and J 5 bases, leaving 17 bases between the germline ends. Germline V gene data show CDR1 as GTSNPN and CDR2 as SVGIG (reference sequence). The CDR3 DNA sequence: TGTGCCTGTGCAGCGGTTTCTCGGCACAATGAGCAGTTCTTC. Translating gives CACAAVSRHNEQFF. Based on the CDR3 plus reference TRBV30 and TRBJ2-1, the full variable domain is SQTIHQWPATLVQPVGSPLSLECTVEGTSNPNLYWYRQAAGRGLQLLFYSVGIGQISSEVPQNLSASRPQDRQFILSSKKLLLSDSGFYLCACAAVSRHNEQFFGPGTRLTVL.

This clone was counted between two and nine times. The V and J genes are TRBV5-1 and TRBJ2-6; no clear D gene. This CDR3 spans 13 amino acids. Germline assignment: CDR1 SGHRS and CDR2 YFSETQ. V shed 4 bases and J shed 0 bases, with 2 bases lying between them. This CDR3 is CASSPSGANVLTF. The CDR3 nucleotides read TGCGCCAGCAGCCCCTCTGGGGCCAACGTCCTGACTTTC. Looking up the rest from reference TRBV5-1 and TRBJ2-6 gives the full variable domain: KAGVTQTPRYLIKTRGQQVTLSCSPISGHRSVSWYQQTPGQGLQFLFEYFSETQRNKGNFPGRFSGRQFSNSRSEMNVSTLELGDSALYLCASSPSGANVLTFGAGSRLTVL.

In DNA form, the CDR3 reads TGCGCCAGCAAAATAGCGGGAGGATCCCCCGGGGAGCTGTTTTTT. Translated, it gives CASKIAGGSPGELFF. The chain employs TRBV5-1 and TRBJ2-2, with TRBD2 matching over 10 bases. The germline V gene encodes CDR1 SGHRS and CDR2 YFSETQ. The junction had 8 bases not matched to a gene; V was cut back by 6 bases and J by 6 bases. The CDR3 is made up of 15 amino acids.

This clone is categorized as medium-sized. The V call is TRBV19, the J call TRBJ1-1, with D tentatively TRBD1 (5 bases). CDR1 is LNHDA and CDR2 is SQIVND in the germline V gene (reference sequence). Trimming pared 7 bases from V and 5 bases from J, leaving 17 bases between. This CDR3 has 14 residues. For the CDR3, the DNA is TGTGCCAGTACCAGCTACGGGACTTATACTGAAGCTTTCTTT. Encoded protein: CASTSYGTYTEAFF.

The chain employs TRBV6-5 and TRBJ2-1; 7 bases are a match to TRBD2. Germline V gene sequence: CDR1 MNHEY, CDR2 SVGAGI. V was pared by 5 bases and J by 2 bases, with 6 bases of the junction left unmatched. This CDR3 contains 15 residues. CDR3 residues: CASSRTGGPYNEQFF. The DNA for the CDR3 is TGTGCCAGCAGTAGGACGGGAGGACCCTACAATGAGCAGTTCTTC.

There are a few counts of this clone. The chain is built from TRBV9 and TRBJ2-5; 11 nucleotides line up with TRBD2. The V gene's germline CDR1 is SGDLS and CDR2 YYNGEE. The CDR3 contains 15 residues. After removal of 1 base from V and 5 bases from J, the junction contained 4 bases not matched to a gene. CDR3 residues: CASSVLAGGQETQYF. The CDR3 DNA sequence: TGTGCCAGCAGCGTACTAGCGGGAGGCCAGGAGACCCAGTACTTC.

The CDR3 DNA reads TGCAGTGCTAGAGATCTGGGCGGCTACACCTTC. Its protein product is CSARDLGGYTF. The gene calls are TRBV20-1 and TRBJ1-2; no clear D. Trimming shortened V by 0 bases and J by 8 bases, and 7 bases separated the two germline ends. The germline CDR1 and CDR2 sequences are DFQATT and SNEGSKA (reference sequence). The length of the CDR3 is 11 residues.

The V and J genes are TRBV30 and TRBJ2-1, with D hard to call. The CDR3 runs 13 residues. Deletions cut 7 bases from V and 4 bases from J, with 14 bases between. Germline V gives CDR1 GTSNPN, CDR2 SVGIG (reference sequence). CDR3 nucleotide sequence: TGTGCCTCTCTGTGGCCAGTTTACAATGAGCAGTTCTTC. This codes for CASLWPVYNEQFF.

V is TRBV5-1 and J is TRBJ2-1; possible D gene TRBD2, 6 bases. Between the trimmed V and J ends, which lost 0 bases and 5 bases, there was a span of 21 bases. Per the germline V gene, CDR1 is SGHRS and CDR2 is YFSETQ. The CDR3 totals 18 residues. This CDR3 is CASSLARVPGVGHNEQFF. The CDR3 DNA sequence: TGCGCCAGCAGCTTGGCCAGGGTCCCGGGAGTGGGACACAATGAGCAGTTCTTC.

By share of the sample, this clone is medium-sized. This chain uses TRBV5-1 with TRBJ2-7, with D tentatively TRBD1 (5 bases). Trimming left V 3 bases short and J 3 bases short, with 16 bases between. This CDR3 region has 15 residues. Germline V gives CDR1 SGHRS, CDR2 YFSETQ. CDR3 protein: CASSWTPGLNYEQYF. The CDR3 DNA follows: TGCGCCAGCAGCTGGACACCGGGTCTTAACTACGAGCAGTACTTC.

This clone was seen more than once but under ten times. This rearrangement joins TRBV21-1 to TRBJ2-1; the D call of TRBD2 is as the table states it, not checked on the DNA. TRBV21-1 is a documented pseudogene. The CDR3 has 16 amino acids. Written as DNA, the CDR3 is TGTGCCAGCAGAGTTGAACTAGCGGGAGTGGACAATGAGCAGTTCTTC. Translated, it gives CASRVELAGVDNEQFF.